These T cell receptor beta chains were read from a single sample in a study of T cell responses to AZD1222 COVID-19 vaccine. Clones were read by immunoSEQ multiplex PCR, and TCRdb kept only the in-frame ones, dropping some. The repertoire holds over 100,000 clones, approximately 91% seen once, with over 15% in the top ten. Source: peripheral blood, taken on day 0 of AZD1222 vaccination. The receptors come from an adult in good health. Each CDR3 is given with its conserved first and last residue. The D gene is left open where the match is weak. Size values are once, few and many counts, or a class for expanded clones, and some rows have none.

abundance,j_gene,len,v_gene,d_gene,CDR3nt,CDR3aa
.,TRBJ1-2,14,TRBV20-1,.,TGCAGTGCTAGTCCGGACAGCCAGGTCTATGGCTACACCTTC,CSASPDSQVYGYTF
.,TRBJ1-2,15,TRBV7-8,TRBD1,TGTGCCAGCAGCGTACGAGGACAGGGGGCCGATGGCTACACCTTC,CASSVRGQGADGYTF
.,TRBJ1-2,13,TRBV11-2,.,TGTGCCAGCAGACCAACAGGGTTCTATGGCTACACCTTC,CASRPTGFYGYTF
.,TRBJ2-7,12,TRBV6-6,.,TGTGCCACCCAGGGCAACGACTACGAGCAGTACTTC,CATQGNDYEQYF
.,TRBJ2-1,16,TRBV9,TRBD2,TGTGCCAGCAGCGTAGGCGGGGGGCAAAATTACAATGAGCAGTTCTTC,CASSVGGGQNYNEQFF
.,TRBJ2-1,15,TRBV29-1,.,TGCAGCGTTGGGTTGGGGGGACGCTCCTACAATGAGCAGTTCTTC,CSVGLGGRSYNEQFF
.,TRBJ2-7,15,TRBV27,.,TGTGCCAGCTCCAGCCGGGGCCAAAGCTCCTACGAGCAGTACTTC,CASSSRGQSSYEQYF
once,TRBJ2-7,12,TRBV28,TRBD1,TGTGCCAGCAGGGGGACAGGGGGGCTTCAGTACTTC,CASRGTGGLQYF
.,TRBJ1-6,12,TRBV4-1,.,TGCGCCAGCAGCCAAGGGGCTTCACCCCTCCACTTT,CASSQGASPLHF
.,TRBJ1-6,13,TRBV30,.,TGTGCCTGGAGGGGTTCCTATAATTCACCCCTCCACTTT,CAWRGSYNSPLHF
.,TRBJ2-3,17,TRBV9,TRBD1,TGTGCCAGCAGCACAACGACAGGGAGCTTTAACACAGATACGCAGTATTTT,CASSTTTGSFNTDTQYF
.,TRBJ2-1,14,TRBV19,.,TGTGCCAGTAGTATAGTGGAACAAGCCAATGAGCAGTTCTTC,CASSIVEQANEQFF
.,TRBJ1-1,14,TRBV2,.,TGTGCCAGCAGTTCGTACCGGAAGAACACTGAAGCTTTCTTT,CASSSYRKNTEAFF
.,TRBJ2-7,12,TRBV29-1,TRBD1,TGCAGCGTTGAGGGACAGGAGTACGAGCAGTACTTC,CSVEGQEYEQYF
.,TRBJ1-1,15,TRBV9,TRBD1,TGTGCCAGCAGCACTGACAGGGGGGGTGCCACTGAAGCTTTCTTT,CASSTDRGGATEAFF
.,TRBJ2-7,15,TRBV24-1,.,TGTGCCACCAGTGGGGGGGCCCCTCACCCCTACGAGCAGTACTTC,CATSGGAPHPYEQYF
.,TRBJ2-3,16,TRBV4-1,.,TGCGCCAGCAGCCAAGAAGGTGGGGCTAGCACGGATACGCAGTATTTT,CASSQEGGASTDTQYF
.,TRBJ1-2,14,TRBV6-5,.,TGTGCCAGCAGTTCCAGGACGGACGACTATGGCTACACCTTC,CASSSRTDDYGYTF
.,TRBJ1-1,14,TRBV15,.,TGTGCCACCAGCAGGAATCGCCTGAACACTGAAGCTTTCTTT,CATSRNRLNTEAFF
.,TRBJ1-1,15,TRBV7-9,.,TGTGCCAGCAGCTCTTTGACAGGTTACATCACTGAAGCTTTCTTT,CASSSLTGYITEAFF
.,TRBJ1-5,16,TRBV4-2,TRBD1,TGTGCCAGCAGCCAGAGCCGGGACAGCGGGCGGCAGCCCCAGCATTTT,CASSQSRDSGRQPQHF
few,TRBJ2-7,12,TRBV14,.,TGTGCCAGCAGCCAAGGGGGGGTCGAGCAGTACTTC,CASSQGGVEQYF
few,TRBJ2-1,15,TRBV11-2,TRBD1,TGTGCCAGCAGCTACAGGACAGGGGGGTACAATGAGCAGTTCTTC,CASSYRTGGYNEQFF
.,TRBJ1-1,12,TRBV5-8,.,TGTGCCAGCAGCTCCGGTTGGACTGAAGCTTTCTTT,CASSSGWTEAFF
.,TRBJ2-1,14,TRBV7-9,.,TGTGCCAGCAGTGGGGGCCTCTCCTACAATGAGCAGTTCTTC,CASSGGLSYNEQFF
.,TRBJ1-2,12,TRBV12-3/TRBV12-4,.,TGTGCCAGCAGCGAACAGGGTTATGGCTACACCTTC,CASSEQGYGYTF
.,TRBJ1-2,14,TRBV5-4,.,TGTGCCAGCAGCCCACTTGTGGGGACCTATGGCTACACCTTC,CASSPLVGTYGYTF
.,TRBJ1-4,16,TRBV4-2,.,TGTGCCAGCAGCCCCGGGGGCTCGGCAACTAATGAAAAACTGTTTTTT,CASSPGGSATNEKLFF
.,TRBJ1-2,14,TRBV5-1,TRBD1,TGCGCCAGCAGCCCAACAGGGGGCAACTATGGCTACACCTTC,CASSPTGGNYGYTF
.,TRBJ1-3,20,TRBV18,.,TGTGCCAGCTCACCCGAAGAGTCAACGCCAGGGGCATTCTCTGGAAACACCATATATTTT,CASSPEESTPGAFSGNTIYF
.,TRBJ1-1,15,TRBV6-4,.,TGTGCCAGCAGTGAGTCGGGGATTGCGAACACTGAAGCTTTCTTT,CASSESGIANTEAFF
.,TRBJ1-5,14,TRBV6-2/TRBV6-3,.,TGTGCCAGCAGTCTCTGGACACGTAATCAGCCCCAGCATTTT,CASSLWTRNQPQHF
.,TRBJ1-1,15,TRBV9,.,TGTGCCAGCACCCCTTCAACAGTTATGGACACTGAAGCTTTCTTT,CASTPSTVMDTEAFF
.,TRBJ2-7,21,TRBV1,.,TGCACCAGCAGCCAATTCAGTGGCAGGGAGACCCGGGGGGTAAAATCCTACGAGCAGTACTTC,CTSSQFSGRETRGVKSYEQYF
.,TRBJ1-2,16,TRBV12-1,.,TGTGCCAGCAGCCCCTATCCCTTGAACGACAACTATGGCTACACCTTC,CASSPYPLNDNYGYTF
.,TRBJ2-3,15,TRBV5-4,.,TGTGCCAGCAGCTTGGGAGGGGCTGGCACAGATACGCAGTATTTT,CASSLGGAGTDTQYF
.,TRBJ1-3,16,TRBV10-3,TRBD1,TGTGCCATCAGTGAGTCTCCGGGACAGGGAGGAAACACCATATATTTT,CAISESPGQGGNTIYF
few,TRBJ2-1,16,TRBV6-6,.,TGTGCCAGCAGTTACTCTCTTACCTCTTCCTACAATGAGCAGTTCTTC,CASSYSLTSSYNEQFF
few,TRBJ2-1,16,TRBV6-5,TRBD2,TGTGCCAGCAGTTACCGGTCGGGGGGGCCGTACAATGAGCAGTTCTTC,CASSYRSGGPYNEQFF
.,TRBJ1-3,12,TRBV25-1,.,TGTGCCAGCAGCGAAAACCGAAACACCATATATTTT,CASSENRNTIYF
once,TRBJ2-5,15,TRBV6-5,TRBD1,TGTGCCGAAGGACCCTTGGGACAGGGGAGAGAGACCCAGTACTTC,CAEGPLGQGRETQYF
.,TRBJ1-5,16,TRBV7-2,.,TGTGCCAGCAGCTTAGTATCGGTAGGGGGCAATCAGCCCCAGCATTTT,CASSLVSVGGNQPQHF
.,TRBJ1-4,15,TRBV15,.,TGTGCCACCAGCAGAGATATCGGGGGGGCTGAAAAACTGTTTTTT,CATSRDIGGAEKLFF
.,TRBJ1-5,16,TRBV11-2,.,TGTGCCAGCAGCTTAGACGGAGGGAGCAGCAATCAGCCCCAGCATTTT,CASSLDGGSSNQPQHF
.,TRBJ2-2,15,TRBV6-5,.,TGTGCCAGCAGTCGCGTGACAGGGAACACCGGGGAGCTGTTTTTT,CASSRVTGNTGELFF